The rows below give T cell receptor beta chains drawn from one sample of a study of T cells in tuberculosis. The repertoire was sequenced with immunoSEQ multiplex PCR; TCRdb's copy has only in-frame clones and lacks some. The sample carries about 58,000 clones, 88% recorded once. The sequencing sample was made of CD1b-GMM tetramer-negative cells sorted from PBMCs. The receptors shown here come from an adult woman with latent tuberculosis. CDR3s include the opening cysteine and the closing phenylalanine or tryptophan. Some rows have no size entry. The others give once, few or many, or a class for an expanded clone.

size	V	J	CDR3
NA	TRBV5-1	TRBJ1-6	CASSLEGGRMGSPLHF
NA	TRBV2	TRBJ2-1	CASRLAEVHEQFF
NA	TRBV5-8	TRBJ1-2	CASSPRQNPWGYTF
NA	TRBV30	TRBJ2-1	CAWGGLRLQFF
NA	TRBV9	TRBJ2-5	CASSATSGGQETQYF
few	TRBV27	TRBJ1-1	CASTSARPNTEAFF
NA	TRBV27	TRBJ1-1	CASKTDAGRTEAFF
NA	TRBV28	TRBJ1-1	CASGGLGNTEAFF
NA	TRBV2	TRBJ2-7	CASTKQGVSDEQYF
NA	TRBV4-3	TRBJ2-1	CASSQDIGRPSPYNEQFF
few	TRBV6-1	TRBJ1-2	CASSRGLEGYTF
NA	TRBV18	TRBJ2-2	CASSPPGLNTGELFF
NA	TRBV6-5	TRBJ1-3	CASRNSFSGNTIYF
once	TRBV7-2	TRBJ2-7	CASSKGTSGLIPYEQYF
NA	TRBV7-9	TRBJ2-7	CASSLVMSGRAGEQYF
NA	TRBV5-1	TRBJ2-1	CASSFFGLLPSYNEQFF
NA	TRBV28	TRBJ1-5	CASRNRIPGQPQHF
NA	TRBV18	TRBJ2-3	CASSPRAGVSDTQYF
NA	TRBV7-2	NA	CASSSVVGGAYEQYF
NA	TRBV7-6	TRBJ2-5	CASSSNPQGWQETQYF
NA	TRBV6-1	TRBJ1-2	CASLPRGVQGYGYTF
medium-sized	TRBV5-5	TRBJ1-3	CASRDGLTSGNTIYF
NA	TRBV30	NA	CAWAGQAPYEQYF
NA	TRBV18	TRBJ2-3	CASSPRTGSTDTQYF
NA	TRBV19	TRBJ1-6	CASSISSTGTGIQPLHF
NA	TRBV4-3	TRBJ2-3	CASSHFGATDTQYF
few	TRBV4-3	TRBJ2-6	CASSQDGTHSGANVLTF
NA	TRBV25-1	TRBJ2-5	CASNEQGPLETQYF
NA	TRBV4-2	TRBJ2-1	CASSQDLGGAYNEQFF
NA	TRBV9	TRBJ1-1	CASSGGTLGTEAFF
NA	TRBV12-5	TRBJ2-3	CASGLVQVDSQPDTQYF
NA	TRBV28	TRBJ1-5	CASRPSGSQPQHF
NA	TRBV27	TRBJ2-7	CASGHPSRRVRYEQYF
NA	TRBV5-6	TRBJ2-6	CASTGDRTSGANVLTF
NA	TRBV2	TRBJ1-1	CASSEQLLNTEAFF
NA	TRBV5-5	TRBJ2-1	CASSRTGLYNEQFF
once	TRBV7-2	TRBJ2-1	CASRRGQVGGNEQFF
NA	TRBV7-2	TRBJ1-2	CASSLLGFGNCTF
NA	TRBV5-5	TRBJ2-5	CASSSPLAGTLETQYF
NA	TRBV28	TRBJ2-7	CASVQGNEDEQYF
NA	TRBV6-1	TRBJ2-3	CASSGRQVLITDTQYF
NA	TRBV11-2	TRBJ2-7	CASSSLRQLYEQYF
NA	TRBV14	TRBJ2-1	CASSQLSQGAEQFF
NA	TRBV6-6	TRBJ1-4	CASRESTGKREKLFF
NA	TRBV10-3	TRBJ1-4	CAISARQGPSTNEKLFF
NA	TRBV27	TRBJ2-5	CASSPQVGAIEETQYF
NA	TRBV7-6	TRBJ1-2	CASSLSGGDERYGYTF
NA	TRBV27	TRBJ2-7	CASSSTGTFYEQYF
NA	TRBV18	TRBJ2-3	CASSPRAGEFRYF
NA	TRBV11-2	TRBJ1-2	CASSHESGTGSGNTF
few	TRBV2	TRBJ1-2	CASTTGGASYGYTF
NA	TRBV11-2	TRBJ1-1	CATRGRGSGTEAFF
NA	TRBV6-1	TRBJ2-3	CASSETSGGADTQYF
NA	TRBV7-9	TRBJ1-1	CASQPGTSHTEAFF
NA	TRBV6-5	TRBJ2-1	CASSPTPGSYNEQFF
once	TRBV27	TRBJ2-7	CASSLTSGIYEQYF
NA	TRBV6-5	TRBJ2-7	CASSYSGVAGTYEQYF
NA	TRBV7-6	TRBJ2-7	CASSLESGVDYEQYF
NA	TRBV6-5	TRBJ2-1	CASSSNPGNSYNEQFF